The next 12 T cell receptor beta chains were all read from a single sample in a study of post-analysis software for immune sequencing data. Study outcomes and limitations: Roughly five TRBV segments were significantly more frequent in patients than in controls. TRBV5-6, TRBV5-1 and TRBV20-1 were among these segments.

Their cognate antigens are unknown. cDNA libraries of TCR beta carried unique molecular identifiers. Each CDR3 protein gets one entry after TCRdb re-called the PCR reads with MiXCR. This table has hundreds of thousands of distinct CDR3 sequences, roughly three fifths appearing once. Sequencing was carried out using blood. The source of these receptors is a girl aged 2 to 9 with multiple sclerosis.

The chain uses TRBV7-2 and TRBJ2-1; the D is unclear. V lost 1 base, J lost 0 bases, and 13 bases lay in between. Germline V CDR1 and CDR2: SGHTA, FQGNSA. This CDR3 spans 17 amino acids. The CDR3 sequence: CASSLGRIRSSYNEQFF. CDR3 nucleotide sequence: TGTGCCAGCAGCTTAGGTCGGATCCGGAGCTCCTACAATGAGCAGTTCTTC.

The rearrangement links TRBV20-1 to TRBJ2-5, with 9 nucleotides matching TRBD2. CDR1 and CDR2 from the germline V gene are DFQATT and SNEGSKA (reference sequence). The CDR3 covers 14 residues. Trimming took 6 bases from V and 5 from J; bases not matched to a gene: 10. The CDR3 nucleotides are TGCAGTGCGCGAGGCCTAGCGGGGATGGAGACCCAGTACTTC. Translating it yields CSARGLAGMETQYF.

This clonotype was detected once. This rearrangement joins TRBV29-1 to TRBJ2-3; D is perhaps TRBD2 (6 bases). This CDR3 comprises 18 residues. Trimming took 6 bases from V and 2 from J, leaving 27 bases between them. Germline CDR1 reads SQVTM; CDR2 reads ANQGSEA. The CDR3 DNA follows: TGCAGCGTATCCCCTAGCGATATTCTTGGTGCCCCCACAGATACGCAGTATTTT. Protein product: CSVSPSDILGAPTDTQYF.

The genes are TRBV5-1 and TRBJ2-3; D is possibly TRBD2 (6 bases). V lost 4 bases, J lost 2 bases, and 20 bases lay in between. CDR1 and CDR2 (germline): SGHRS, YFSETQ. The CDR3 runs to 17 residues. CDR3 nucleotides: TGCGCCAGCAGCCCCCGGGACTCCCCACCAAACACAGATACGCAGTATTTT. As protein: CASSPRDSPPNTDTQYF.

This rearrangement joins TRBV3-1 to TRBJ2-7; TRBD2 matches 10 bases. This CDR3 contains 15 residues. Germline values: CDR1 LGHDT, CDR2 YNNKEL (reference sequence). Losses at the gene ends were 6 bases for V and 6 bases for J; bases not matched to a gene: 11. The CDR3 loop is CASRAGSGRAGEQYF. The CDR3, as DNA: TGTGCCAGCAGAGCGGGGAGCGGGAGGGCCGGCGAGCAGTACTTC.

This sequence joins TRBV27 and TRBJ2-6; no definite D call. CDR1 is MNHEY and CDR2 is SMNVEV in the germline V gene (reference sequence). The CDR3 is 17 residues long. Trimming cost V 3 bases and J 0 bases, with 12 bases left between them. CDR3 region: CASSLGRAPSGANVLTF. The CDR3 DNA sequence: TGTGCCAGCAGTTTGGGTAGGGCTCCCTCTGGGGCCAACGTCCTGACTTTC.

The CDR3 loop reads CASSFPSGEQFF. The CDR3, as DNA: TGTGCCAGCAGTTTCCCCTCCGGTGAGCAGTTCTTC. This sequence joins TRBV27 and TRBJ2-1; D gene ambiguous. Germline values: CDR1 MNHEY, CDR2 SMNVEV (reference sequence). This CDR3 is 12 amino acids long. The V end lost 3 bases, the J end lost 9 bases, and 9 bases lay between the germline ends.

The CDR3 here is CASSLPQGAPGYTF. The CDR3 region has the DNA TGTGCCAGCAGTTTACCACAGGGGGCGCCGGGCTACACCTTC. The rearrangement joins TRBV28 to TRBJ1-2; TRBD1 matches at 9 bases. Trimming removed 2 bases from V and 8 bases from J; junction bases left unmatched: 6. Germline V gives CDR1 MDHEN, CDR2 SYDVKM. The CDR3 length is 14 residues.

This clonotype was counted once. This chain connects TRBV4-3 to TRBJ2-7, with D perhaps being TRBD1 or TRBD2 (5 bases each). Matching the DNA end better, TRBJ2-3 makes the J call doubtful. The CDR3 sequence is 14 residues long. From germline, CDR1 is LGHNA and CDR2 YSLEER. The CDR3 region has the DNA TGCGCCAGCAGCCAAGAGGGCAGGGAGAATACGCAGTATTTT. It yields the protein CASSQEGRENTQYF.

The rearrangement uses TRBV11-3 and TRBJ2-7; 9 bases are shared with TRBD1. The end of the DNA is better explained by TRBJ2-5, so the J call may be wrong. CDR3 size: 15 residues. The germline V gene encodes CDR1 SGHNT and CDR2 YENEEA. The CDR3 loop reads CASSFAQGAGETQYF. In DNA form, the CDR3 reads TGTGCCAGCAGCTTCGCACAGGGGGCGGGAGAGACCCAGTACTTC.

V is TRBV6-6 and J is TRBJ2-7, with TRBD1 matching over 9 bases. V lost 2 bases, J lost 3 bases, and 2 bases stayed unmatched. Germline loops: CDR1 MNHNY, CDR2 SVGAGI (reference sequence). The CDR3 runs 14 residues. The CDR3 DNA sequence: TGTGCCAGCAGTTACGAGACAGGGGGCTACGAGCAGTACTTC. This codes for CASSYETGGYEQYF.

This clonotype was counted only a few times. Sequence at one end of the junction differs from germline and may be a read error. The chain couples TRBV27 to TRBJ2-1; D gene ambiguous. There are 13 residues in the CDR3. Germline-derived CDR1 and CDR2 are MNHEY and SMNVEV (reference sequence). CDR3 amino acids: CAGSFGVYNEQFF. CDR3 coding DNA: TGTGCCGGCAGTTTCGGCGTCTACAATGAGCAGTTCTTC.